These T cell receptor beta chains were read from a single sample in a study of prognosis after radiotherapy for stage I lung cancer. TCRdb itself ran the multiplex PCR reads through MiXCR, one entry per CDR3 protein. The table includes 31,000 or so distinct CDR3 sequences, 48% detected once. Sample: PBMCs, taken before or after stereotactic body radiation therapy (not recorded which). The receptor source for this set is a donor aged 50 or older with non-small cell lung cancer. Both conserved end residues are part of each CDR3. Fields, in order: V gene, clone size, J gene, CDR3 protein. Not all rows give a size; the values are once, few, many and, for expanded clones, a class.

V: TRBV7-9; size: .; J: TRBJ2-7; CDR3: CASSWTSRSMYEQYF
V: TRBV30; size: many; J: TRBJ1-1; CDR3: CAWTTGQATEAFF
V: TRBV12-3/TRBV12-4; size: .; J: TRBJ1-1; CDR3: CASSLWIQCPYTEAFF
V: TRBV5-6; size: many; J: TRBJ2-7; CDR3: CASRPRGQSKYEQYF
V: TRBV28; size: many; J: TRBJ2-3; CDR3: CASYRVRDTQYF
V: TRBV19; size: many; J: TRBJ1-1; CDR3: CASSATGAGTEAFF
V: TRBV28; size: many; J: TRBJ2-7; CDR3: CASNRGQAAYEQYF
V: TRBV6-1; size: .; J: TRBJ2-1; CDR3: CASRPGTRWGDEQFF
V: TRBV11-2; size: medium-sized; J: TRBJ2-1; CDR3: CASSLGTYYNEQFF
V: TRBV19; size: .; J: TRBJ1-4; CDR3: CASSATGPNEKLFF
V: TRBV5-4; size: .; J: TRBJ2-5; CDR3: CASSTWGRTVETQYF
V: TRBV7-8; size: many; J: TRBJ2-7; CDR3: CASSRLGGGISYEQYF
V: TRBV6-1; size: .; J: TRBJ2-7; CDR3: CASSTSYRDTYAYEKYF
V: TRBV7-9; size: .; J: TRBJ1-1; CDR3: CASSEGGGVNTEAFF
V: TRBV24-1; size: medium-sized; J: TRBJ2-2; CDR3: CATSPGGGTGELFF
V: TRBV25-1; size: many; J: TRBJ1-2; CDR3: CASRDRGYGYTF
V: TRBV28; size: once; J: TRBJ1-1; CDR3: CASSVGGTNTEAFF
V: TRBV11-3; size: many; J: TRBJ2-5; CDR3: CASSSSLGGETQYF
V: TRBV30; size: .; J: TRBJ2-2; CDR3: CTMGGRTNTGELFF
V: TRBV28; size: .; J: TRBJ2-2; CDR3: CAEGRWTNIGELFF
V: TRBV6-1; size: .; J: TRBJ2-2; CDR3: CASIELRSGGWANTGELFF
V: TRBV28; size: many; J: TRBJ1-1; CDR3: CASSPPATGGNTEAFF
V: TRBV5-6; size: many; J: TRBJ1-4; CDR3: CASSYRQDLDEKLFF
V: TRBV2; size: .; J: TRBJ2-3; CDR3: CASRVGGSGTDTQYF
V: TRBV5-5; size: many; J: TRBJ1-1; CDR3: CASSEGRYTEAFF
V: TRBV25-1; size: .; J: TRBJ2-1; CDR3: CASSEGTNQYNEQFF
V: TRBV6-5; size: many; J: TRBJ2-5; CDR3: CASSYRPLQETQYF
V: TRBV4-1; size: many; J: TRBJ1-4; CDR3: CASSQPGQGKIVKLFF
V: TRBV12-3/TRBV12-4; size: .; J: TRBJ2-1; CDR3: CASSLASSGRVEQFF
V: TRBV6-5; size: medium-sized; J: TRBJ2-7; CDR3: CASSYRGLAGQVYEQYF
V: TRBV7-9; size: many; J: TRBJ2-1; CDR3: CASRDTSGRDNEQFF
V: TRBV11-3; size: medium-sized; J: TRBJ2-2; CDR3: CASSLDSPNTGELFF
V: TRBV20-1; size: .; J: TRBJ1-3; CDR3: CSARSDYGNTIYF
V: TRBV9; size: many; J: TRBJ1-1; CDR3: CASSGQLANTEAFF
V: TRBV6-5; size: many; J: TRBJ1-1; CDR3: CASSYSTGRYTEAFF
V: TRBV9; size: .; J: TRBJ2-5; CDR3: CASSVWGDRPDTQYF
V: TRBV12-3/TRBV12-4; size: medium-sized; J: TRBJ1-2; CDR3: CASSGLGGSYTF
V: TRBV18; size: many; J: TRBJ2-2; CDR3: CASSPRLANTGELFF
V: TRBV12-3/TRBV12-4; size: .; J: TRBJ1-5; CDR3: CAISLAGSWQPQHF
V: TRBV27; size: few; J: TRBJ2-7; CDR3: CASSLTGTYEQYF
V: TRBV12-3/TRBV12-4; size: few; J: TRBJ2-7; CDR3: CASSNPLKGTGGHEQYF
V: TRBV6-1; size: .; J: TRBJ2-7; CDR3: CASSPSGGTYEQYF
V: TRBV27; size: many; J: TRBJ1-2; CDR3: CASSLWGAQNYGYTF
V: TRBV29-1; size: many; J: TRBJ2-3; CDR3: CSVERDRGTDTQYF
V: TRBV9; size: .; J: TRBJ1-1; CDR3: CASSVGGDRANEALF
V: TRBV4-2; size: many; J: TRBJ2-1; CDR3: CASSQDIQRIDNEQFF
V: TRBV5-1; size: .; J: TRBJ2-1; CDR3: CASSEGTISEQFF
V: TRBV27; size: many; J: TRBJ1-5; CDR3: CASISGQDSNQPQHF
V: TRBV5-1; size: medium-sized; J: TRBJ2-1; CDR3: CASGYGLAGAGNEQFF
V: TRBV7-2; size: many; J: TRBJ1-2; CDR3: CASSLNGGQYGYTF
V: TRBV11-3; size: many; J: TRBJ2-6; CDR3: CASSPSGAPGANVLTF
V: TRBV19; size: .; J: TRBJ2-7; CDR3: CASSWGIRYEQYF
V: TRBV7-3; size: many; J: TRBJ2-5; CDR3: CASSPGSQETQYF
V: TRBV5-1; size: .; J: TRBJ1-3; CDR3: CASSLEPGEGNTIYF
V: TRBV20-1; size: .; J: TRBJ2-7; CDR3: CRALGTSVSYEKYF
V: TRBV6-1; size: many; J: TRBJ1-2; CDR3: CASSTPQVTYGYTF